This entry describes one T cell receptor (beta chain). The antigen is not known. A multiplex PCR was run with 60 Vbeta primers and 13 Jbeta primers. TCRdb's table, derived via immunoSEQ multiplex PCR, lists solely in-frame clones and lacks some. This table holds approximately 150,000 clones, roughly 72% found once. This entry comes from a study of cytomegalovirus exposure and HLA in healthy donors. Between the trimmed V and J ends, which lost 2 bases and 3 bases, there was a span of 11 bases. This CDR3 has 14 amino acids. Looked up from germline, CDR1 is SGHNT and CDR2 is YENEEA. Whole-study findings and limits: By a later analysis, the bulk of CMV-associated TCR beta chains appeared HLA-restricted. Sequencing likely caused a cluster of highly shared sequence variants.

The chain couples TRBV11-3 to TRBJ2-7, with D possibly being TRBD1 (5 bases). The material sequenced was PBMCs. The receptor was derived from a man in his forties in good health and CMV-seronegative. CDR3 coding DNA: TGTGCCAGCAGCTTACCGACAGATATCTACGAGCAGTACTTC. Its translation is CASSLPTDIYEQYF. Filled out from reference TRBV11-3 and TRBJ2-7, the complete variable domain reads EAGVVQSPRYKIIEKKQPVAFWCNPISGHNTLYWYLQNLGQGPELLIRYENEEAVDDSQLPKDRFSAERLKGVDSTLKIQPAELGDSAVYLCASSLPTDIYEQYFGPGTRLTVT.